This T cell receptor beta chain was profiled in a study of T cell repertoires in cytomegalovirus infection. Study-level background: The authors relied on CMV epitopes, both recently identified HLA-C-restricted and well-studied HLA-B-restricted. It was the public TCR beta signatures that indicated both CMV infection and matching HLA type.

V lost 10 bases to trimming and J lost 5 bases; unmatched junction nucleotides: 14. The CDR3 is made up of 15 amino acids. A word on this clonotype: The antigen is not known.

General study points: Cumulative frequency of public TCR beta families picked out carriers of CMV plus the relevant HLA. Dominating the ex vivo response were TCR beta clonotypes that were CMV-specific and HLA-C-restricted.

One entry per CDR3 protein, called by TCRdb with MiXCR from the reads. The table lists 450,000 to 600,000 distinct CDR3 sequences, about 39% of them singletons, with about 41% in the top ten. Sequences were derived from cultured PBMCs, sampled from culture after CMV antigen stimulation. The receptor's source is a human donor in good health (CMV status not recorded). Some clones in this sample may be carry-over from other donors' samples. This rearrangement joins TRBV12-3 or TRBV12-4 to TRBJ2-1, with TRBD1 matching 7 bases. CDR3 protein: CATAGGQPNHNEQFF. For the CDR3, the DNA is TGTGCCACCGCAGGGGGACAGCCGAACCACAATGAGCAGTTCTTC.